These 8 T cell receptor beta chains originate from one sample sequenced in a study of T-cell reconstitution after alpha-beta-depleted transplantation in children. A TCRbeta library incorporating unique molecular identifiers was prepared. MiXCR, applied by TCRdb to the PCR reads, yields one record per CDR3 protein. The data show about 640,000 distinct CDR3 sequences, 16% seen once. The material was PBMCs from the stem cell graft donor, obtained from the stem cell graft. All receptors come from a human donor who donated a stem cell graft to a child with acute myeloid leukemia.

This clonotype was picked up many times. This chain uses TRBV20-1 with TRBJ2-3; TRBD2 might be the D (7 bases). Germline V gene lookup returns CDR1 DFQATT and CDR2 SNEGSKA (reference sequence). V shed 0 bases and J shed 0 bases, with 13 bases lying between them. The length of the CDR3 is 16 residues. CDR3 DNA: TGCAGTGCTAGAGATGGGAGGGGGGCGAGCACAGATACGCAGTATTTT. Translating gives CSARDGRGASTDTQYF.

This clonotype was recorded a few times. This chain uses TRBV9 with TRBJ2-3; a weak D match, TRBD2 (7 bases). The CDR3 loop spans 15 amino acids. From germline, CDR1 is SGDLS and CDR2 YYNGEE. The V and J ends lost 4 bases and 4 bases respectively, with 16 bases between them. The CDR3 bases are TGTGCCAGCAGCCAAAGGGGGGGGCGGGCAGATACGCAGTATTTT. It translates to CASSQRGGRADTQYF.

This clonotype was picked up a small number of times. This chain links TRBV12-3 or TRBV12-4 with TRBJ2-3, with D unclear. The germline V and J ends were trimmed by 7 bases and 2 bases, with 1 base remaining between them. The CDR3 totals 10 residues. The CDR3 DNA reads TGTGCCAGCACCACAGATACGCAGTATTTT. Its translation is CASTTDTQYF.

The chain joins TRBV20-1 to TRBJ1-3; no clear D. This CDR3 has 15 amino acids. CDR1 and CDR2 from the germline V gene are DFQATT and SNEGSKA (reference sequence). V was clipped by 3 bases and J by 0 bases, with 12 bases between them. The CDR3 DNA reads as TGCAGTGCTAGGGGCCGGATCATCTCTGGAAACACCATATATTTT. It encodes CSARGRIISGNTIYF.

This clonotype was seen a few times. The chain couples TRBV12-3 or TRBV12-4 to TRBJ2-1; D ambiguous. Trimming pared 3 bases from V and 8 bases from J, leaving 8 bases between. The CDR3 contains 12 residues. CDR3 in DNA: TGTGCCAGCAGTTTTAGTGGGTATGAGCAGTTCTTC. This translates into CASSFSGYEQFF.

The genes are TRBV7-2 and TRBJ1-4, with 7 bases that match TRBD1. The ends lost 5 bases at V and 2 bases at J; junction bases unmatched: 5. The CDR3 length is 15 residues. The germline CDR1 and CDR2 sequences are SGHTA and FQGNSA. In DNA form, the CDR3 reads TGTGCCAGCAGCCCCGGACAGGCGACTAATGAAAAACTGTTTTTT. It is translated as CASSPGQATNEKLFF.

In its sample, this clonotype was seen many times. The V gene is TRBV12-3 or TRBV12-4, the J gene TRBJ2-3; TRBD1 matches at 7 bases. After removal of 6 bases from V and 6 bases from J, the junction contained 12 bases not matched to a gene. The CDR3 loop spans 15 amino acids. The CDR3 DNA sequence: TGTGCCAGCAGAAATAACAGGGGTGAAATGGATACGCAGTATTTT. This translates into CASRNNRGEMDTQYF.

This chain joins TRBV5-1 and TRBJ2-3; 8 bases are a match to TRBD2. In germline, CDR1 is SGHRS, CDR2 YFSETQ. After removal of 2 bases from V and 0 bases from J, the junction contained 8 bases not matched to a gene. The CDR3 loop spans 17 amino acids. The CDR3 region has the DNA TGCGCCAGCAGCTTTTCCTTTAGCGGGGCTAGCACAGATACGCAGTATTTT. This codes for CASSFSFSGASTDTQYF.